The rows below give T cell receptor beta chains drawn from one sample of a study of blood T cell repertoires in COVID-19. Profiling relied on immunoSEQ multiplex PCR, and the TCRdb table lists in-frame clones only, not all of them. The data hold 100,000 to 150,000 clones, with 60% to 75% observed a single time. Sequencing input: peripheral blood. These receptors all come from a woman aged 70-85 years with acute or convalescent COVID-19. Each CDR3 is given with its conserved first and last residue. Fields, in order: clone size, V gene, J gene, D gene, CDR3 protein, CDR3 DNA. The D gene is left open where the match is weak. The size field is filled for only some rows; it gives once, few, many or a size class.

>few|TRBV7-2|TRBJ1-1|TRBD1
CASSPWTGANTEAFF
TGTGCCAGCAGCCCCTGGACAGGGGCTAACACTGAAGCTTTCTTT
>-|TRBV7-2|TRBJ2-2|TRBD2
CASSPGRLANTGELFF
TGTGCCAGCAGCCCCGGGAGACTAGCTAACACCGGGGAGCTGTTTTTT
>-|TRBV2|TRBJ2-4|TRBD2
CASSEGSGRAKNIQYF
TGTGCCAGCAGTGAGGGTAGCGGGAGGGCCAAAAACATTCAGTACTTC
>-|TRBV29-1|TRBJ1-3|TRBD1
CSAIRGNSGNTIYF
TGCAGCGCAATCAGGGGGAACTCTGGAAACACCATATATTTT
>-|TRBV6-2/TRBV6-3|TRBJ1-1|-
CASSYTGDNTEAFF
TGTGCCAGCAGTTATACAGGTGACAACACTGAAGCTTTCTTT
>-|TRBV10-3|TRBJ1-1|TRBD1
CAITGTGPEAFF
TGTGCCATCACCGGGACAGGGCCTGAAGCTTTCTTT
>-|TRBV3-1/TRBV3-2|TRBJ2-7|-
CASSQGIGVGSYEQYF
TGTGCCAGCAGCCAAGGGATCGGGGTGGGCTCCTACGAGCAGTACTTC
>few|TRBV7-8|TRBJ2-2|-
CASSWNRVSGELFF
TGTGCCAGCAGCTGGAACAGGGTTAGCGGGGAGCTGTTTTTT
>-|TRBV28|TRBJ1-2|TRBD1
CASSYGTGVYGYTF
TGTGCCAGCAGTTACGGGACAGGCGTCTATGGCTACACCTTC
>-|TRBV7-2|TRBJ2-6|TRBD1
CASSFGTGFGSGANVLTF
TGTGCCAGCAGCTTTGGGACAGGGTTCGGTTCTGGGGCCAACGTCCTGACTTTC
>-|TRBV7-9|TRBJ1-4|-
CASSPGRATNEKLFF
TGTGCCAGCAGCCCCGGGAGGGCAACTAATGAAAAACTGTTTTTT
>once|TRBV19|TRBJ1-5|-
CASSPSTASNQPQHF
TGTGCCAGTAGTCCTTCGACAGCCAGCAATCAGCCCCAGCATTTT
>-|TRBV5-4|TRBJ1-2|TRBD1
CASSLQGQGLYGYTF
TGTGCCAGCAGCTTGCAGGGACAGGGCCTCTATGGCTACACCTTC